What follows are 4 T cell receptor beta chains derived from one specimen sequenced in a study of tumor-infiltrating lymphocytes in primary liver carcinoma. Investigators took RNA and DNA out together from about 20-30 mg of unsorted bulk tissue. Constant-region priming of around 500 ng total RNA yielded TCR beta cDNA. Three rounds of nested multiplex PCR with slightly modified ARM-PCR produced TCR beta libraries. Rounds one and two of PCR, each of around 11 cycles, were primed with TRBV1-TRBV30 forward primers and a C-beta reverse primer. In TCRdb, the multiplex PCR reads were re-called with MiXCR into one record per CDR3 protein. The sample includes 80,000 or so distinct CDR3 sequences, 71% seen only once; the top ten take roughly 13%. The specimen sequenced was liver tumor tissue from sampling region 4. Stated subset: tumor region T4, right-lateral pole. Receptor source: an older woman with primary liver carcinoma and hepatitis B virus infection.

This clonotype has more than one count but fewer than ten. V is TRBV7-6 and J is TRBJ2-1; D is undetermined. Germline loops: CDR1 SGHVS, CDR2 FNYEAQ. This CDR3 has 13 residues. Trimming shortened V by 1 base and J by 6 bases, and 7 bases separated the two germline ends. This CDR3 reads CASSLGNLNEQFF. In DNA form, the CDR3 reads TGTGCCAGCAGCTTAGGGAACCTCAATGAGCAGTTCTTC. Supplemented by reference TRBV7-6 and TRBJ2-1, the full variable domain reads GAGVSQSPRYKVTKRGQDVALRCDPISGHVSLYWYRQALGQGPEFLTYFNYEAQQDKSGLPNDRFSAERPEGSISTLTIQRTEQRDSAMYRCASSLGNLNEQFFGPGTRLTVL.

This clonotype appeared many times. V is TRBV28 and J is TRBJ2-1; TRBD1 aligns across 8 bases. Germline loops: CDR1 MDHEN, CDR2 SYDVKM. V lost 5 bases, J lost 3 bases, and 12 bases stayed unmatched. This CDR3 spans 17 amino acids. The CDR3 coding sequence is TGTGCCAGCAGTGCACCAGGGGGCGCTCGTATCTACAATGAGCAGTTCTTC. Its translation is CASSAPGGARIYNEQFF.

Of note for this clonotype: One junction end does not reproduce the germline sequence, and a read error may be involved. This chain connects TRBV6-5 to TRBJ2-6; D is perhaps TRBD1 (6 bases). Germline values: CDR1 MNHEY, CDR2 SVGAGI. This CDR3 contains 18 residues. In DNA, the CDR3 is TGTGCCAGCAGTTACTCGGGGGCTGGTAAATCCGGGGCCAACGACCTGACTTTC. This sequence encodes CASSYSGAGKSGANDLTF.

Comment on this clonotype: The CDR3 end shows no conserved phenylalanine or tryptophan, and so a read error is likely. This rearrangement joins TRBV12-3 or TRBV12-4 to TRBJ2-1, with 9 positions matching TRBD1. CDR3 size: 12 residues. J gave up 9 bases and V 7 bases, and 4 bases lay outside the gene matches. The CDR3 bases are TGTGCCAGCAAACAGGGGGCAACTGAGCAGTTCTCC. It encodes CASKQGATEQFS.